The source of this T cell receptor beta chain is a study of blood T cell repertoires in COVID-19. This clone was observed a handful of times. Original processing methods: Quantification of nucleated cells was approximated via reference gene primer amplification. TCRdb's table, derived via immunoSEQ multiplex PCR, lists solely in-frame clones and lacks some. The V and J calls and clone size are taken from that table; D and trimming were inferred from the DNA. There are 300,000 to 350,000 clones in the sample; more than 90% occur only once, and 3.5% to 5% lies in the top ten. Per germline, CDR1 SGHNT and CDR2 YYREEE (reference sequence). With 2 bases removed from V and 3 bases from J, the gap between germline ends came to 5 bases. This CDR3 comprises 12 residues.

Source material: PBMCs or T cells enriched from blood (not recorded which). V is TRBV5-4 and J is TRBJ1-1, with TRBD1 as a possible D gene (5 bases). The clonotype comes from a woman aged 25-40 years who had been exposed to COVID-19. The CDR3 loop reads CASSLQDTEAFF. The CDR3, as DNA: TGTGCCAGCAGCTTACAGGACACTGAAGCTTTCTTT.